These 7 T cell receptor beta chains were sequenced from one sample in a study of blood T cells in healthy people across ages. The authors ran a second PCR of about 7 to 11 cycles using a sample-barcoded 5' primer and a J-beta primer mix. TCRdb fed the 5' RACE reads into MiXCR, producing one record per CDR3 protein. The repertoire holds a few hundred thousand distinct CDR3 sequences, approximately 52% seen once, with around 50% in the top ten. The specimen sequenced was blood. Source of these receptors: a man between 60 and 75 years old in good health.

V and J are TRBV10-3 and TRBJ2-5, with D possibly matching TRBD1 (5 bases). TRBJ2-7 matches the DNA end more closely, so the J call is doubtful. The CDR3 runs 12 residues. CDR1 is ENHRY and CDR2 is SYGVKD in the germline V gene. This chain's CDR3 is CAISEAGNEQYF. The CDR3 nucleotides are TGTGCCATCAGTGAAGCAGGGAACGAGCAGTACTTC.

V and J are TRBV6-2 or TRBV6-3 and TRBJ1-5, with a possible D match to TRBD1 (5 bases). Germline CDR1 and CDR2: MNHEY and SVGEGT. Between the trimmed V and J ends, which lost 0 bases and 6 bases, there was a span of 9 bases. CDR3 length equals 14 residues. The CDR3: CASSYSGEGQPQHF. DNA of the CDR3: TGTGCCAGCAGTTACTCGGGGGAGGGTCAGCCCCAGCATTTT.

The chain recombines TRBV14 with TRBJ2-7, with 7 bases aligning to TRBD2. Per the germline V gene, CDR1 is SGHDN and CDR2 is FVKESK. CDR3 length: 14 amino acids. Unmatched junction bases numbered 2, after V lost 1 base and J lost 2 bases. This chain's CDR3 is CASSQGGLAYEQYF. The DNA for the CDR3 is TGTGCCAGCAGCCAAGGTGGACTAGCCTACGAGCAGTACTTC.

The V and J genes are TRBV20-1 and TRBJ2-5; possibly TRBD1 for D (5 bases). The germline gives CDR1 DFQATT, CDR2 SNEGSKA (reference sequence). The CDR3 consists of 14 residues. Trimming shortened V by 4 bases and J by 5 bases, and 17 bases separated the two germline ends. The CDR3 coding sequence is TGCAGTGCTACTATGTCCCAGGGTGGGGAGACCCAGTACTTC. It specifies CSATMSQGGETQYF.

This clonotype was counted only a few times. This rearrangement joins TRBV10-2 to TRBJ1-1; D call uncertain. V was trimmed by 4 bases and J by 4 bases, leaving 10 bases between them. Germline CDR1 WSHSY, CDR2 SAAADI. The CDR3 runs to 13 residues. CDR3 bases: TGCGCCAGCAGTGGCGGGCGGGGCACTGAAGCTTTCTTT. Translating it yields CASSGGRGTEAFF.

The chain carries TRBV20-1 and TRBJ2-1; D is unclear. V lost 1 base and J lost 12, with 19 bases in between. This CDR3 contains 14 residues. The germline V gene has CDR1 DFQATT and CDR2 SNEGSKA (reference sequence). CDR3 region: CSARARQAIRSQFF. As DNA, the CDR3 is TGCAGTGCTAGAGCTAGGCAGGCCATCCGATCGCAGTTCTTC.

The rearrangement joins TRBV29-1 to TRBJ2-7; 11 bases agree with TRBD2. Germline loops: CDR1 SQVTM, CDR2 ANQGSEA. The CDR3 is made up of 14 amino acids. V shed 4 bases and J 4 bases; nucleotides not matched to a gene: 6. The DNA for the CDR3 is TGCAGCGTTGGGGTTCTAGCGGGGGGATACGAGCAGTACTTC. It is translated as CSVGVLAGGYEQYF.